This T cell receptor beta chain derives from a study of cytomegalovirus exposure and HLA in healthy donors. The overall study: Around 86 million unique TCRs, all from HLA-typed donors, were included in an early release of the data.

The PCR employed 60 Vbeta primers together with 13 Jbeta primers. Some clones are missing from TCRdb's copy, which holds only in-frame ones; the method was immunoSEQ multiplex PCR. The table has 300,000 or so clones, approximately 84% seen once; the top ten hold roughly 2%. Comments on this clone: Its target is unknown.

Findings and limits, study-wide: Confirmation in vitro established that a few CMV-associated chains were specific for CMV antigens. In a later analysis, TCR association rates varied by HLA locus: DRB1 most, HLA-C fewest.

Germline CDR1 is LNHDA and CDR2 is SQIVND (reference sequence). The CDR3 has 18 residues. The junction had 11 bases not matched to a gene; V was cut back by 4 bases and J by 0 bases. Sequenced input: PBMCs. This TCR came from a woman between 35 and 50 years old in good health and CMV-seropositive. The chain carries TRBV19 and TRBJ2-1; 8 bases map to TRBD2. The CDR3 sequence is CASSKSGGPGSSYNEQFF. CDR3 in DNA: TGTGCCAGTAGTAAGTCGGGAGGGCCAGGCAGCTCCTACAATGAGCAGTTCTTC.